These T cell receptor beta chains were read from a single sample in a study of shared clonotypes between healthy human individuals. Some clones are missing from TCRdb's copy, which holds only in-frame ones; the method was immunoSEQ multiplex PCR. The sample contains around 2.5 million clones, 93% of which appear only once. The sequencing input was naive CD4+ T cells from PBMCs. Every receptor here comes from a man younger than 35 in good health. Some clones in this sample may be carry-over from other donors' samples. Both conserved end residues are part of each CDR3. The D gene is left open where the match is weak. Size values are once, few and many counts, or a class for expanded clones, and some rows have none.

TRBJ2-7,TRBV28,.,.,CASTYGTGAYEQYF,TGTGCCAGCACCTACGGGACGGGAGCCTACGAGCAGTACTTC
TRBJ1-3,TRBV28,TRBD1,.,CASSLGTVHGNTIYF,TGTGCCAGCAGTTTAGGGACAGTCCACGGAAACACCATATATTTT
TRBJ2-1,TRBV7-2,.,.,CASSLGRRGLRYNEQFF,TGTGCCAGCAGCTTAGGACGGAGGGGGCTCAGGTACAATGAGCAGTTCTTC
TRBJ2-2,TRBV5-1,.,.,CASSHPEGGVGELFF,TGCGCCAGCAGCCACCCCGAAGGGGGGGTCGGGGAGCTGTTTTTT
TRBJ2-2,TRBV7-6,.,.,CASSLNTGELFF,TGTGCCAGCAGCTTAAATACCGGGGAGCTGTTTTTT
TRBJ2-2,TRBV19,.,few,CASSPLGAGGELFF,TGTGCCAGTAGTCCCCTAGGCGCCGGGGGGGAGCTGTTTTTT
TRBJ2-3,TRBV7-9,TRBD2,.,CASGVSGSADTQYF,TGTGCCAGCGGAGTTAGCGGGAGTGCAGATACGCAGTATTTT
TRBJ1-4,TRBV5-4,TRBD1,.,CASTAGGLNEKLFF,TGTGCCAGCACCGCAGGGGGCCTTAATGAAAAACTGTTTTTT
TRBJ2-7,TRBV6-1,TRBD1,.,CASRGANRGSYEQYF,TGTGCCAGCAGAGGAGCCAACAGGGGGTCGTACGAGCAGTACTTC
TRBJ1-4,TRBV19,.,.,CASSIARDRREKLFF,TGTGCCAGTAGTATCGCCCGCGATCGGAGGGAAAAACTGTTTTTT
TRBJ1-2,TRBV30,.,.,CAWRPRPYGYTF,TGTGCCTGGAGGCCCCGCCCCTATGGCTACACCTTC
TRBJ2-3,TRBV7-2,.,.,CASSLGPVSSNTDTQYF,TGTGCCAGCAGCTTAGGCCCTGTTTCCTCGAACACAGATACGCAGTATTTT
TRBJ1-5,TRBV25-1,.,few,CASSGPERNQPQHF,TGTGCCAGCAGTGGCCCCGAGCGCAATCAGCCCCAGCATTTT
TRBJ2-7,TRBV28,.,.,CASSLLGRPDYF,TGTGCCAGCAGCTTGTTGGGCAGGCCGGATTACTTC
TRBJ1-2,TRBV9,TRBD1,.,CASSVVTDRASTF,TGTGCCAGCAGCGTAGTAACGGACAGGGCATCCACCTTC
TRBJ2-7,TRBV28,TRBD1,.,CASSLWDRGFEQYF,TGTGCCAGCAGTTTGTGGGACAGGGGGTTCGAGCAGTACTTC
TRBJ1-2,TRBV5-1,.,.,CASSSITANYGYTF,TGCGCCAGCAGCTCCATCACCGCTAACTATGGCTACACCTTC
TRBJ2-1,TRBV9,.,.,CASSVLGGTPYNEQFF,TGTGCCAGCAGCGTTTTAGGCGGGACTCCTTACAATGAGCAGTTCTTC
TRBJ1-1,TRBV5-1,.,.,CASSLTPRTALNTEAFF,TGCGCCAGCAGCCTAACGCCGAGGACAGCCCTGAACACTGAAGCTTTCTTT
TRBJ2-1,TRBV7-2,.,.,CASSRGGGGPNEQFF,TGTGCCAGCAGCCGGGGAGGGGGCGGACCCAATGAGCAGTTCTTC
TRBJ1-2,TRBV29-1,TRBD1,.,CSVGWDSVTNGYTF,TGCAGCGTCGGTTGGGACAGTGTCACGAATGGCTACACCTTC
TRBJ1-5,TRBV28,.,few,CASSLRVGNQPQHF,TGTGCCAGCAGTTTACGGGTTGGCAATCAGCCCCAGCATTTT
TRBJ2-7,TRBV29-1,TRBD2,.,CSVERRPPGANTGLAGDYEQYF,TGCAGCGTTGAACGTCGTCCCCCCGGCGCCAATACTGGACTAGCGGGGGACTACGAGCAGTACTTC
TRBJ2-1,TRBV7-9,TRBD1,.,CASSSSPGTGSYNEQFF,TGTGCCAGCAGCTCCAGCCCCGGGACAGGGTCCTACAATGAGCAGTTCTTC
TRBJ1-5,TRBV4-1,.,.,CASSQGWAQPQHF,TGCGCCAGCAGCCAAGGGTGGGCTCAGCCCCAGCATTTT
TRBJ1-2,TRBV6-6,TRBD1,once,CASRDRGQAYGYTF,TGTGCCAGCAGGGACAGGGGGCAAGCCTATGGCTACACCTTC
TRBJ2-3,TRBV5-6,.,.,CASSQDGGGTDTQYF,TGTGCCAGCAGCCAGGACGGTGGAGGCACAGATACGCAGTATTTT
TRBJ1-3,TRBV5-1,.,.,CASSLEAASGNTIYF,TGCGCCAGCAGCTTGGAGGCAGCCTCTGGAAACACCATATATTTT
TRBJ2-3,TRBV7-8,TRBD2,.,CASSLSRGLAGTDTQYF,TGTGCCAGCAGCTTATCCAGGGGACTAGCGGGTACAGATACGCAGTATTTT
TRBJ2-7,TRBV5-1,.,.,CASSWWVGYEQYF,TGCGCCAGCAGCTGGTGGGTCGGCTACGAGCAGTACTTC
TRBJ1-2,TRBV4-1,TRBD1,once,CASSQVPGTGDRYGYTF,TGCGCCAGCAGCCAAGTTCCCGGGACAGGTGATCGGTATGGCTACACCTTC
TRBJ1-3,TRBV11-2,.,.,CASSLFGGNTIYF,TGTGCCAGCAGCTTATTCGGAGGGAACACCATATATTTT
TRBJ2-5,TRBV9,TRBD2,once,CASSATSGGETQYF,TGTGCCAGCAGCGCGACTAGCGGAGGAGAGACCCAGTACTTC
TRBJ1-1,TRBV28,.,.,CASSLRAPEAFF,TGTGCCAGCAGTTTACGAGCGCCCGAAGCTTTCTTT
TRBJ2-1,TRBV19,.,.,CATNAIDRTYNEQFF,TGTGCCACCAATGCAATTGACAGGACCTACAATGAGCAGTTCTTC
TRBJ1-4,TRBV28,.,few,CASSLWGALNEKLFF,TGTGCCAGCAGTTTATGGGGGGCCCTAAATGAAAAACTGTTTTTT
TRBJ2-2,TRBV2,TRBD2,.,CAGGSVVAGSGELFF,TGTGCCGGGGGGTCGGTGGTAGCGGGATCCGGGGAGCTGTTTTTT
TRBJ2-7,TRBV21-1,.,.,CASSSPSGGRGEQYF,TGTGCCAGCAGCTCTCCCTCAGGGGGCCGGGGGGAGCAGTACTTC
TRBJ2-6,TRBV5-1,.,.,CASSFFGFGTDLSGANVLTF,TGCGCCAGCAGCTTCTTCGGCTTCGGGACGGACCTCTCTGGGGCCAACGTCCTGACTTTC
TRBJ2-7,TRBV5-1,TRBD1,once,CASSRSGGADEQYF,TGCGCCTCCTCACGGTCAGGGGGCGCGGACGAGCAGTACTTC
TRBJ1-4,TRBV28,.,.,CASQGVPNEKLFF,TGTGCCAGCCAGGGCGTTCCTAATGAAAAACTGTTTTTT